This TCR beta chain was recovered during a study of regulatory T cells in long-lasting Graves disease. Study information: Disease was considered persistent Graves' disease after over 5 years of antithyroid drugs (with positive TSH receptor antibodies).

This clonotype was counted a few times. Its antigen is currently unknown. The CDR3 has 11 amino acids. Germline values: CDR1 SQVTM, CDR2 ANQGSEA. Between the trimmed V and J ends, which lost 5 bases and 2 bases, there was a span of 7 bases. Study-level points and caveats: Persistent disease showed a preference for TRBV28, TRBJ1-2 and TRBJ2-5.

Time point: persistent/refractory GD, antithyroid drugs over 5 years with positive TRAb. After RNA was extracted from PBMCs, the TCR library was made from it. Through Arm-PCR of CDR3 regions and iRepertoire HTBI primers, TCR beta libraries were built. TCRdb re-derived calls from the multiplex PCR reads in MiXCR, one entry per CDR3 protein. The sample includes a few hundred thousand distinct CDR3 sequences, approximately 23% of them seen just once. The clonotype was recovered from a woman in her 40s with Graves disease. The sequencing used peripheral blood mononuclear cells (PBMCs), collected when the disease was refractory, from a patient treated with antithyroid drugs. The rearrangement links TRBV29-1 to TRBJ2-7, with a possible D match to TRBD1 (6 bases). CDR3 loop: CSVRTAYEQYF. The CDR3 DNA reads as TGCAGCGTTCGGACAGCCTACGAGCAGTACTTC.